This TCR beta chain was recovered during a study of T cells in Graves' hyperthyroidism and ophthalmopathy. Overall study results and limits: Blood samples included most of the expanded thyroid clonotypes exceeding 0.001. Ophthalmopathy onset followed model prediction by a median about seven months.

Clinicians diagnosed patients from clinical symptoms, serum thyroxine and TRAb, thyroid ultrasound and orbital computed tomography. The study collected blood at first hyperthyroidism diagnosis, before any ophthalmopathy symptoms arose. For this clonotype: Its specificity is not known.

Researchers took RNA transcripts and amplified the TCR beta CDR3 regions from them. HTBI primers were employed in a first-round RT-PCR of the TCR CDR3. TCRdb re-called the multiplex PCR reads with MiXCR, one entry per CDR3 protein. The sample holds about 24,000 distinct CDR3 sequences, approximately 49% seen once. Sequences were obtained from blood. The clonotype was recovered from a woman in her forties with Graves' hyperthyroidism that later progressed to Graves' ophthalmopathy.

Written as DNA, the CDR3 is TGTGCCAGCAGTTTAAGGTCCGGGGGACTGTTTTTT. Protein: CASSLRSGGLFF. The chain recombines TRBV28 with TRBJ2-2; TRBD2 is a possible D gene (6 bases). The CDR3 contains 12 residues. Germline lookup yields CDR1 MDHEN and CDR2 SYDVKM. V dropped 2 bases and J dropped 14 bases, with 12 bases sitting between them.